One and the same sample provided the 15 T cell receptor beta chains below, sequenced in a study of human T cells and chemical hapten exposure. Documented time point: patch test 3, about 24 weeks after DPC sensitization. Sample treatment: therapeutic diphenylcyclopropenone sensitization with weekly scalp DPC. RNA extraction used unfractionated whole blood as the source of total RNA. TCRdb ran MiXCR on the RACE reads and lists one entry per CDR3 protein. This repertoire shows fewer than 50,000 distinct CDR3 sequences, over 7.5% found once; its top ten account for approximately 24%. The specimen comprised whole blood, sampled in connection with sensitization to the hapten diphenylcyclopropenone (DPC). Source of these receptors: a man aged 50 to 59 with alopecia areata. Some clones in this sample may be carry-over from other donors' samples.

The chain has TRBV28 and TRBJ1-2; 7 positions agree with TRBD1. Per the germline V gene, CDR1 is MDHEN and CDR2 is SYDVKM. V shed 4 bases and J 5 bases; nucleotides not matched to a gene: 7. The length of the CDR3 is 14 residues. CDR3 DNA sequence: TGTGCCAGCAGTTCAGGACAGGATTATTATGGCTACACCTTC. Translation gives CASSSGQDYYGYTF.

This clonotype occurred many times. This sequence joins TRBV20-1 and TRBJ2-1; TRBD1 agrees at 8 bases. This CDR3 comprises 14 residues. J lost 4 bases, V lost 1 base, and 3 bases had no gene match. The V gene's germline CDR1 is DFQATT and CDR2 SNEGSKA (reference sequence). The CDR3: CSARAWTGYNEQFF. The CDR3 DNA reads as TGCAGTGCTAGAGCCTGGACAGGGTACAATGAGCAGTTCTTC.

This clonotype is categorized as medium-sized. This rearrangement joins TRBV7-8 to TRBJ2-1, with D unresolved. Germline V gene data show CDR1 as SGHVS and CDR2 as FQNEAQ. Trimming pared 1 base from V and 8 bases from J, leaving 9 bases between. CDR3 length: 13 residues. CDR3 sequence: CASSLGSEDEQFF. In DNA, the CDR3 is TGTGCCAGCAGCTTAGGTTCTGAGGATGAGCAGTTCTTC.

At least ten counts were recorded for this clonotype. This chain connects TRBV5-1 to TRBJ2-7, with D tentatively TRBD1 (5 bases). The V and J ends lost 0 bases and 3 bases respectively, with 13 bases between them. The CDR3 totals 15 residues. Germline CDR1 and CDR2: SGHRS and YFSETQ. The DNA for the CDR3 is TGCGCCAGCAGCTTGGAAGACAGCTCCTTCTACGAGCAGTACTTC. Translation gives CASSLEDSSFYEQYF.

The chain employs TRBV6-4 and TRBJ1-1; possible D gene TRBD1, 5 bases. V was shortened by 3 bases and J by 4 bases, with 9 bases between the two germline ends. Germline V lookup: CDR1 MRHNA, CDR2 SNTAGT. This CDR3 region has 13 residues. This chain's CDR3 is CASSERDGTEAFF. CDR3 bases: TGTGCCAGCAGTGAAAGGGACGGCACTGAAGCTTTCTTT.

This clonotype appeared many times. The chain joins TRBV5-4 to TRBJ2-7; tentative D call: TRBD2 (5 bases). From germline, CDR1 is SGHNT and CDR2 YYREEE (reference sequence). The CDR3 is made up of 14 amino acids. With 4 bases removed from V and 1 base from J, the gap between germline ends came to 12 bases. The CDR3 nucleotides are TGTGCCAGCAGCCTCGAGGACTCATCCTACGAGCAGTACTTC. The encoded protein is CASSLEDSSYEQYF.

This chain joins TRBV13 and TRBJ2-5; no reliable D call. Trimming took 1 base from V and 4 from J, leaving 7 bases between them. This CDR3 is built from 13 residues. Per the germline V gene, CDR1 is PRHDT and CDR2 is FYEKMQ (reference sequence). CDR3 in DNA: TGTGCCAGCAGCTTAGAGGCAACAGAGACCCAGTACTTC. It codes for CASSLEATETQYF. Full variable domain (rest looked up from reference TRBV13 and TRBJ2-5): AAGVIQSPRHLIKEKRETATLKCYPIPRHDTVYWYQQGPGQDPQFLISFYEKMQSDKGSIPDRFSAQQFSDYHSELNMSSLELGDSALYFCASSLEATETQYFGPGTRLLVL.

This clonotype showed up just a few times. The chain is built from TRBV19 and TRBJ1-5; D is undetermined. V lost 3 bases to trimming and J lost 8 bases, with 17 bases between them. This CDR3 comprises 15 residues. Germline V lookup: CDR1 LNHDA, CDR2 SQIVND (reference sequence). The CDR3 here is CASSIGRATFEPQHF. The CDR3 DNA sequence: TGTGCCAGTAGTATCGGAAGGGCCACATTTGAGCCCCAGCATTTT.

This clonotype was seen only a few times. This chain joins TRBV7-2 and TRBJ2-2; 13 bases align to TRBD2. Trimming cost V 4 bases and J 6 bases; bases outside gene matches: 8. Germline assignment: CDR1 SGHTA and CDR2 FQGNSA. The CDR3 is 17 amino acids. CDR3 bases: TGTGCCAGCAGCTCCCTGGGGACTAGCGGGAAGGCCGGGGAGCTGTTTTTT. Translating gives CASSSLGTSGKAGELFF.

This clonotype has ten or more counts. The chain combines TRBV28 with TRBJ2-1; no clear D gene. V shed 3 bases and J shed 3 bases, with 12 bases lying between them. CDR1 and CDR2 from the germline V gene are MDHEN and SYDVKM. The CDR3 contains 15 residues. The CDR3 spells CASSFYGPVYNEQFF. CDR3 in DNA: TGTGCCAGCAGTTTTTACGGGCCAGTCTACAATGAGCAGTTCTTC.

This clonotype was seen at least ten times. The rearrangement joins TRBV10-3 to TRBJ1-2, with D uncertain. The germline V gene encodes CDR1 ENHRY and CDR2 SYGVKD. The CDR3 is 14 amino acids. Trimming removed 6 bases at V and 3 bases at J, with 14 bases between. CDR3 amino acids: CAISKEPLDYGYTF. For the CDR3, the DNA is TGTGCCATCAGCAAGGAACCCTTAGACTATGGCTACACCTTC.

This clonotype was seen many times. The genes are TRBV7-3 and TRBJ2-3; D possibly corresponds to TRBD1 (6 bases). Trimming removed 5 bases from V and 2 bases from J, with 11 bases in between. Germline CDR1 is SGHTA and CDR2 is FQGTGA. The CDR3 consists of 14 residues. CDR3 protein: CASSPQGTTDTQYF. The CDR3 bases are TGTGCCAGCAGCCCCCAGGGGACCACAGATACGCAGTATTTT.

This clonotype has a count of ten or more. The gene calls are TRBV12-3 or TRBV12-4 and TRBJ2-5; D might be TRBD2 (6 bases). V dropped 6 bases and J dropped 6 bases, with 17 bases sitting between them. This CDR3 is built from 14 residues. Written as DNA, the CDR3 is TGTGCCAGCAGCATTTTCGGGAGTTCCAAGACCCAGTACTTC. Translating gives CASSIFGSSKTQYF.

The chain recombines TRBV20-1 with TRBJ2-3; 9 bases fit TRBD1. V lost 6 bases, J lost 0 bases, and 4 bases stayed unmatched. The length of the CDR3 is 14 residues. The germline V gene encodes CDR1 DFQATT and CDR2 SNEGSKA (reference sequence). The CDR3 bases are TGCAGTGCCGGGACAGGGAAGAGCACAGATACGCAGTATTTT. Encoded protein: CSAGTGKSTDTQYF.

This clonotype showed up many times. This sequence joins TRBV7-9 and TRBJ2-1, with D possibly TRBD2 on 5 matching bases. The CDR3 loop spans 12 amino acids. CDR1 and CDR2 from the germline V gene are SEHNR and FQNEAQ (reference sequence). The V and J ends lost 5 bases and 9 bases respectively, with 11 bases between them. The CDR3 protein is CASSPLGSEQFF. CDR3 DNA sequence: TGTGCCAGCAGCCCACTGGGGAGTGAGCAGTTCTTC.